This T cell receptor (beta chain) was captured in a study of CD8+ T cells in alopecia areata. Treatment defined: oral pan-JAK inhibitor, 5-10 mg twice daily. cDNA serving as the sequencing template came from extracted, reverse transcribed RNA. Using immunoSEQ multiplex PCR, the repertoire was profiled, and TCRdb retains in-frame clones only, with some absent. This table holds 140,000 to 150,000 clones, 54% found once. Between the trimmed V and J ends, which lost 8 bases and 2 bases, there was a span of 15 bases. Germline V lookup: CDR1 MNHNS, CDR2 SASEGT. The CDR3 covers 14 residues. The source is a human donor with alopecia areata. The material was CD8+ T cells sorted from blood, obtained at week 4, from a patient treated with tofacitinib. This chain uses TRBV6-1 with TRBJ1-2; unclear D gene. This CDR3 reads CASGGPTTNYGYTF. In DNA form, the CDR3 reads TGTGCCAGCGGTGGACCCACGACCAACTATGGCTACACCTTC.